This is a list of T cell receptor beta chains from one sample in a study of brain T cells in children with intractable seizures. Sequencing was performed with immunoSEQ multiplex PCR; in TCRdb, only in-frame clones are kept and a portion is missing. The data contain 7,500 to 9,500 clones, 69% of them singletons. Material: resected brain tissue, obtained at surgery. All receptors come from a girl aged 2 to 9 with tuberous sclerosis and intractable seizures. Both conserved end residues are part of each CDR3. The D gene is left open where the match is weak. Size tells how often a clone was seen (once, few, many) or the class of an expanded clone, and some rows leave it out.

DNA: TGTGCCAGCAGTTCGACCGGGACAGGGCTATTCCAAGAGACCCAGTACTTC
CDR3: CASSSTGTGLFQETQYF
J: TRBJ2-5
size: -
V: TRBV27
D: TRBD1

DNA: TGTGCCAGCAGTTTAAGGGTCCCAGAGACCCAGTACTTC
CDR3: CASSLRVPETQYF
J: TRBJ2-5
size: few
V: TRBV12-3/TRBV12-4
D: -

DNA: TGCGCCAGCAGCCGGAGCAGCGGGAATGAAAAACTGTTTTTT
CDR3: CASSRSSGNEKLFF
J: TRBJ1-4
size: once
V: TRBV4-1
D: -

DNA: TGTGCCAGCAGTTTAACAGGGTATGGCTACACCTTC
CDR3: CASSLTGYGYTF
J: TRBJ1-2
size: few
V: TRBV12-3/TRBV12-4
D: -

DNA: TGTGCCAGCAGCTTGACGGGACAGCCGAACTATGGCTACACCTTC
CDR3: CASSLTGQPNYGYTF
J: TRBJ1-2
size: -
V: TRBV5-6
D: TRBD1

DNA: TGTGCCAGCAGTTTCGGTCAGGGGTGGGCTTTCTTT
CDR3: CASSFGQGWAFF
J: TRBJ1-1
size: few
V: TRBV28
D: -

DNA: TGTGCCAGCAGTCCTGGGACAGAAAACTCCTACGAGCAGTACTTC
CDR3: CASSPGTENSYEQYF
J: TRBJ2-7
size: -
V: TRBV27
D: TRBD1

DNA: TGTGCCAGCAGTTTAGGCCTCGGGGACAGGGGGCTCAGGGGCTACACCTTC
CDR3: CASSLGLGDRGLRGYTF
J: TRBJ1-2
size: -
V: TRBV27
D: TRBD1

DNA: TGTGCCAGCAGCCGGGACGGGCTGGCGAATGAGCAGTTCTTC
CDR3: CASSRDGLANEQFF
J: TRBJ2-1
size: once
V: TRBV5-4
D: -

DNA: TGTGCCAGCTCACTACAGGACGGTAACACTGAAGCTTTCTTT
CDR3: CASSLQDGNTEAFF
J: TRBJ1-1
size: -
V: TRBV18
D: -

DNA: TGTGCCAGCAGTCCTTTTGGGTGGGGGGAAGGCTACACCTTC
CDR3: CASSPFGWGEGYTF
J: TRBJ1-2
size: -
V: TRBV28
D: -

DNA: TGTGCCAGCAGCGGTAGACCGAGCTCTGGAAACACCATATATTTT
CDR3: CASSGRPSSGNTIYF
J: TRBJ1-3
size: few
V: TRBV9
D: -

DNA: TGTGCCAGCTCAGTATCGGGACAGAACAATCAGCCCCAGCATTTT
CDR3: CASSVSGQNNQPQHF
J: TRBJ1-5
size: -
V: TRBV18
D: TRBD1

DNA: TGTGCCAGCAGTGACTCGGGACAGGGAAACTATGGCTACACCTTC
CDR3: CASSDSGQGNYGYTF
J: TRBJ1-2
size: -
V: TRBV6-4
D: TRBD1

DNA: TGCAGTGCTAGTCCGCGGAGACAGGGCAATTCACCCCTCCACTTT
CDR3: CSASPRRQGNSPLHF
J: TRBJ1-6
size: few
V: TRBV20-1
D: TRBD1

DNA: TGTGCCAGCTCACCGACCGGACAGGGAAACTACGAGCAGTACTTC
CDR3: CASSPTGQGNYEQYF
J: TRBJ2-7
size: -
V: TRBV18
D: TRBD1

DNA: TGTGCCAGCAGCTTGAGAGGCAGGGCGATCACAGATACGCAGTATTTT
CDR3: CASSLRGRAITDTQYF
J: TRBJ2-3
size: -
V: TRBV5-6
D: -

DNA: TGTGCCAGCAGCCAATTTCTATGGCCTCGGAATGAAAAACTGTTTTTT
CDR3: CASSQFLWPRNEKLFF
J: TRBJ1-4
size: -
V: TRBV3-1/TRBV3-2
D: -

DNA: TGCGCCAGCAGTGAGTTCATAGGGGCGGAGAACTATGGCTACACCTTC
CDR3: CASSEFIGAENYGYTF
J: TRBJ1-2
size: -
V: TRBV10-2
D: -

DNA: TGTGCCAGCAGCGTCCGGATCAACGGCGCTGGAGATGAGCAGTTCTTC
CDR3: CASSVRINGAGDEQFF
J: TRBJ2-1
size: -
V: TRBV9
D: -

DNA: TGTGCCACCAGTAAAACTAGCCGGGGAGAGGATACGCAGTATTTT
CDR3: CATSKTSRGEDTQYF
J: TRBJ2-3
size: -
V: TRBV24-1
D: -

DNA: TGTGCCAGCAGCCCGGGCGGGGGCTACGAGCAGTACTTC
CDR3: CASSPGGGYEQYF
J: TRBJ2-7
size: few
V: TRBV5-4
D: TRBD2

DNA: TGTGCCAGCAGCCTATACCCGGGACTGAGAACAGATACGCAGTATTTT
CDR3: CASSLYPGLRTDTQYF
J: TRBJ2-3
size: -
V: TRBV7-2
D: -

DNA: TGTGCCAGCTCACCTGTAATAGCGACGGGGCTGATGGGCACAGATACGCAGTATTTT
CDR3: CASSPVIATGLMGTDTQYF
J: TRBJ2-3
size: -
V: TRBV18
D: -

DNA: TGTGCCACCAGCAGTGGGGGGCTTGGAAACTATGGCTACACCTTC
CDR3: CATSSGGLGNYGYTF
J: TRBJ1-2
size: -
V: TRBV15
D: -

DNA: TGTGCCAGCAGTTACTCCAGGTGGACCGAACAAGAGACCCAGTACTTC
CDR3: CASSYSRWTEQETQYF
J: TRBJ2-5
size: -
V: TRBV6-7
D: -

DNA: TGCAGTGCTGGGAACCGGGAGCCCCAGCATTTT
CDR3: CSAGNREPQHF
J: TRBJ1-5
size: -
V: TRBV20-1
D: -

DNA: TGTGCCAGCAGCTTCGGGGGGAGGCAAGAGACCCAGTACTTC
CDR3: CASSFGGRQETQYF
J: TRBJ2-5
size: -
V: TRBV7-2
D: TRBD2

DNA: TGTGCCAGCAGCTTAACCCAAGAGACCCAGTACTTC
CDR3: CASSLTQETQYF
J: TRBJ2-5
size: -
V: TRBV7-2
D: -

DNA: TGTGCCAGCAGCCCCTTGAACACCGGGGAGCTGTTTTTT
CDR3: CASSPLNTGELFF
J: TRBJ2-2
size: once
V: TRBV11-3
D: -

DNA: TGTGCCAGCAGTGCACTCAGAACAGGGGGTATAGGGTTCTTC
CDR3: CASSALRTGGIGFF
J: TRBJ2-1
size: -
V: TRBV2
D: TRBD1

DNA: TGCAGCGTTGAGTATAGGGGCAGGGACACCGGGGAGCTGTTTTTT
CDR3: CSVEYRGRDTGELFF
J: TRBJ2-2
size: -
V: TRBV29-1
D: -

DNA: TGTGCCAGCAGCCAAGGCGTCTATGGCTACACCTTC
CDR3: CASSQGVYGYTF
J: TRBJ1-2
size: -
V: TRBV3-1/TRBV3-2
D: -

DNA: TGTGCCAGCAGTACCGGGACAGGGCAGACCCAGTACTTC
CDR3: CASSTGTGQTQYF
J: TRBJ2-5
size: -
V: TRBV2
D: TRBD1

DNA: TGTGCCAGCAGCCAGGGACTAGGCCGTGAGCAGTTCTTC
CDR3: CASSQGLGREQFF
J: TRBJ2-1
size: -
V: TRBV14
D: TRBD2

DNA: TGTGCCAGTAGCACCCGGCGGGACAGGGGATCCTACGAGCAGTACTTC
CDR3: CASSTRRDRGSYEQYF
J: TRBJ2-7
size: -
V: TRBV19
D: TRBD1

DNA: TGTGCCAGCAGCTCCACTAGCGGGGTATCCTCAGATACGCAGTATTTT
CDR3: CASSSTSGVSSDTQYF
J: TRBJ2-3
size: few
V: TRBV7-2
D: TRBD2

DNA: TGTGCCAGCAGCTTAGTCGGGACACCACTTCGGAACACCATATATTTT
CDR3: CASSLVGTPLRNTIYF
J: TRBJ1-3
size: few
V: TRBV7-8
D: -

DNA: TGTGCCAGCAGCTTAGGGGGTTATAGCAATCAGCCCCAGCATTTT
CDR3: CASSLGGYSNQPQHF
J: TRBJ1-5
size: -
V: TRBV7-9
D: -

DNA: TGTGCCAGCAGCCCCCTAGAAGCTAGCACAGATACGCAGTATTTT
CDR3: CASSPLEASTDTQYF
J: TRBJ2-3
size: once
V: TRBV7-8
D: -

DNA: TGCAGCGCGGCAGGGAGTAGCGATGAAAAACTGTTTTTT
CDR3: CSAAGSSDEKLFF
J: TRBJ1-4
size: -
V: TRBV29-1
D: -

DNA: TGTGCCAGCGGTACAGGGGGCATGATTGGCTACACCTTC
CDR3: CASGTGGMIGYTF
J: TRBJ1-2
size: -
V: TRBV27
D: TRBD1

DNA: TGTGCCAGCAGTTTGCCAGGGGATGGCTACACCTTC
CDR3: CASSLPGDGYTF
J: TRBJ1-2
size: once
V: TRBV12-3/TRBV12-4
D: -

DNA: TGCAGCGTTACGGCAGGGGGCGAAAGGAGCTTC
CDR3: CSVTAGGERSF
J: TRBJ2-4
size: -
V: TRBV29-1
D: TRBD1